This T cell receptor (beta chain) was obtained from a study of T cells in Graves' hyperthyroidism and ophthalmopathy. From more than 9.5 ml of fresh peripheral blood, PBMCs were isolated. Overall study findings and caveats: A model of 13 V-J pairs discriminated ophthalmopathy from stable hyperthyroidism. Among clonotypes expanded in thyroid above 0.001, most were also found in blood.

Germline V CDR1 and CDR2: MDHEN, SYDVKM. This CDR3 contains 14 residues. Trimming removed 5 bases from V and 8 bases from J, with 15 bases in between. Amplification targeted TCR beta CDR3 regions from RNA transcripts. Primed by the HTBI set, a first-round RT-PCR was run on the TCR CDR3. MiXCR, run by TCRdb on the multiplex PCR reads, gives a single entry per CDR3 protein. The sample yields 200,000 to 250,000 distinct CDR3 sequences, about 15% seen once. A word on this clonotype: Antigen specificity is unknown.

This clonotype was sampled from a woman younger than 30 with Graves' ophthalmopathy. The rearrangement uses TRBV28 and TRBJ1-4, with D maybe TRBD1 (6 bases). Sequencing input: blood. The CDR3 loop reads CASSLTGKREKLFF. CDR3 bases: TGTGCCAGCAGTCTCACAGGGAAGCGAGAAAAACTGTTTTTT.